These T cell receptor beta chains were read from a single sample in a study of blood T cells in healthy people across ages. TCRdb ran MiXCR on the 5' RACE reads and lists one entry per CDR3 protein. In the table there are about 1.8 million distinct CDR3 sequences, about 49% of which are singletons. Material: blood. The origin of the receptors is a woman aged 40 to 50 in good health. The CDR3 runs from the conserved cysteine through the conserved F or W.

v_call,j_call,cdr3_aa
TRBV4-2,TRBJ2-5,CASSQLSSGVGTQYF
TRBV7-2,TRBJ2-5,CASKGPNQETQYF
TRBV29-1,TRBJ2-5,CSGAGRETQYF
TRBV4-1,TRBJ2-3,CASSQPGRGRTDTQYF
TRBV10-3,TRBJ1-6,CAITSGQARGVFEPLHF
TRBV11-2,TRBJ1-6,CASSLDRAGYNSPLHF
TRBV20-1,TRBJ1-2,CSATAGTANYGYTF
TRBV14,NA,CASSQDKGQGPYEQYF
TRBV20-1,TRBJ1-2,CSATPGGYGYTF
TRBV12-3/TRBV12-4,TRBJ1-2,CASTGLGTDYGYTF
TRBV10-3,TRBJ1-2,CAISESNDRGLRHYGYTF
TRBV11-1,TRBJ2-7,CASSSGPGQGWNEQYF
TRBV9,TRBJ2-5,CASSAGLVTETQYF
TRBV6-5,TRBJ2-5,CASSQQQIQETQYF
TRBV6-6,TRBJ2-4,CASGAGAENIQYF
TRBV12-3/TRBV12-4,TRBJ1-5,CASTGTFNQPQHF
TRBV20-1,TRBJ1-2,CSATGDRGLNYGYTF
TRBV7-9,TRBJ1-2,CASSPGSAGVYGYTF
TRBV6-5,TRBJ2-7,CASSYSAGNYEQYF
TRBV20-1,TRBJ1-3,CSADADSGNTIYF
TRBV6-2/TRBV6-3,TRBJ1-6,CASRPREDSPLHF
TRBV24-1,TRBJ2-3,CATQPRGSLPGTDTQYF